This T cell receptor beta chain was identified during a study of cytomegalovirus exposure and HLA in healthy donors (dated by TCRdb to about 2017). About the investigation overall: An earlier analysis of roughly 500 of the donors reported over 250 Gb of sequence data and roughly 120 million unique TCR beta sequences obtained from approximately 180 million T cells. To decide whether each TCR beta V gene segment behaved as functional or pseudogenic, an earlier analysis of approximately 600 of the donors relied on high-throughput TCR beta sequencing. Typing coverage differed by locus: A, B, C, DRB1 and DQB1 were typed in about 620-640 donors, DQA1 in about 550, DPA1 in some 610, and DPB1 in about 450. High-throughput TCR immunosequencing, statistical association of individual TCRs with disease status, and machine learning were combined to predict cytomegalovirus infection status. Donor age, sex, ethnicity and CMV serostatus were collected together with the repertoire data. A later analysis re-examined previously published TCR beta repertoires from several hundred donors and added high-resolution HLA genotyping to investigate patterns of TCR occurrence. Using immunosequencing, the study profiled T cell repertoires from approximately 700 subjects and related those repertoires to cytomegalovirus serostatus. All discovery cohort repertoires had been generated using a single sequencing platform. The later analysis used no new phenotypic data to find candidate immune exposures, relying instead on TCR beta sequences and their occurrence across donors. A later genetic analysis used genome-wide SNP genotypes for about 55% of the 666 donors, treating that subset as a discovery cohort. Because of strong linkage in the cohort, 4 to 6 DR-DQ haplotypes were treated as single units for association and clustering. In addition to the first cohort of 666 subjects, a separate validation cohort of 120 different subjects was used. The aim of the study was to test whether cataloging public T cell receptors could identify signatures of past pathogen exposure. Across approximately 400 genotyped donors of the cohort, an average of about 250,000 unique TCR beta nucleotide sequences per donor were sequenced, and roughly a sixth of those sequences were non-productive. An early release covering just under 650 HLA-typed donors comprised about 300 gigabases of sequencing data and tens of millions of unique TCR sequences. HLA typing covered class I and class II loci at four-digit resolution. The genetic ancestry cluster associated with self-reported Caucasian donors included over 65% of the approximately 410 genotyped donors.

On the study overall, not on this receptor specifically: Presence/absence analyses assumed roughly uniform sequencing depth across donors, an assumption that may not hold. In a later analysis, some 18,000 TCR beta sequences were associated with specific HLA alleles at a false discovery rate of 0.05. Because some donors lacked HLA typing at each locus, the association tests relied only on the typed subset. In a later analysis, the rate of TCR association differed among HLA loci, with DRB1 alleles having the most associated TCRs and HLA-C alleles having the fewest. The study listed 150 to 200 TCR beta chains as associated with cytomegalovirus. Because the 87-base-pair reads could not distinguish some IMGT-functional V segments, including TRBV6-2 and TRBV6-3, those segments were excluded. In a later analysis, HLA-associated TCR beta chains showed more clonal expansion and lower generation probabilities than non-associated chains that were equally common. Only TCR beta chains were sequenced in this cohort, and the absence of alpha or paired-chain data limited detectable features. Linkage disequilibrium might explain the correlated functional status among segregating V segments, but an unknown experimental factor could not be excluded. The authors suggested that the approach could potentially be extended to other disease states and immunological phenotypes. Because counts were too low, seventeen rarely observed V segments, including chromosome 9 orphons, were left out of the earlier analysis of some 600 of the donors. Most TCR sequences were seen in very few donors, while some public TCRs were found in many individuals. When HLA alleles, especially DR and DQ, strongly co-occurred, TCR associations were difficult to assign to individual alleles. A further reported finding was that TCR beta sequences accurately predicted the HLA-A and HLA-B alleles for most subjects in the first cohort. In a later genetic analysis, a missense DCLRE1C variant was associated with V-gene and J-gene trimming of TCR beta chains, and the association was replicated in an independent cohort. In a later analysis, most CMV-associated TCR beta chains were found to appear HLA-restricted, with HLA associations seemingly driven largely by CMV exposure. A later analysis reported that several top co-occurrence clusters appeared linked to parvovirus B19, influenza, CMV and Epstein-Barr virus. A cluster of highly shared sequence variants was judged likely to be a technical artifact of the sequencing pipeline. A later genetic analysis reported fewer N-insertions in productive TCRs among donors in an Asian-associated ancestry cluster than the approximately 700-donor mean. CMV serostatus was the only immune exposure information available for the cohort. A few of the identified cytomegalovirus-associated TCR beta chains were confirmed in vitro to be specific for cytomegalovirus antigens. In both the original and validation cohorts, the classifier was reported to diagnose cytomegalovirus status with high specificity and sensitivity. Broadly in line with IMGT annotations, most TCR beta V segments showed up in productive rearrangements about 87% or about 30% of the time in an earlier analysis of under 700 of the donors.

Trimming leaves V shorter by 6 bases and J shorter by 0 bases, with the junction holding 11 bases beyond the gene matches. The cysteine opens and the phenylalanine closes a CDR3 of 18 amino acids. The sequence is cut down to CDR3 DNA, 54 bases in frame from base 1. CDR1 and CDR2 are read off the germline V gene as SGHTA and FQGNSA. Library method: the immunoSEQ multiplex PCR assay. A mixture of 60 forward primers for TCR Vbeta segments and 13 reverse primers for TCR Jbeta segments was used in the multiplex PCR. A multiplex PCR assay on genomic DNA amplified the CDR3 region of rearranged TCR beta genes. The amplified TCR beta libraries were sequenced on the Illumina HiSeq System as 87-base-pair reads. The study's own analysis went as follows. In a later analysis, some 80 million unique TCR beta chains were counted across the 666 repertoires, and roughly 11 million of these chains were shared by at least two donors. Raw reads were error-corrected and collapsed into unique sequences by a nearest-neighbor algorithm in which closely related sequences were merged to remove PCR and sequencing errors. Alignment of CDR3 sequences to IMGT reference sequences was used to assign V, D and J gene segments. For a sequence to be retained, at least a six-nucleotide match to both a V gene segment and a J gene segment was required. Rearrangements were called productive when the CDR3 lacked stop codons and stayed in frame with V and J; all others were non-productive. CDR3 was defined by IMGT convention, running from the second conserved V-encoded cysteine to the conserved J-encoded phenylalanine. Sequences without an unambiguous match to a single V gene segment were excluded from the earlier analysis of 450 to 650 of the donors. In an earlier analysis of approximately 610 of the donors, V segments were called functional above 56.7% productive rearrangements and were called segregating when the between-donor standard deviation exceeded 5%. To diagnose cytomegalovirus status from the catalog of TCR beta chain sequences, a statistical classification framework was built. In a later analysis, V and J genes were assigned by comparing TCR nucleotide sequences against IMGT/GENE-DB human TR gene sequences. The TCRdist pipeline was used in a later analysis to assign CDR3 sequences and most-parsimonious VDJ recombination scenarios. In a later analysis, each TCR beta chain was defined by its CDR3 amino acid sequence together with its V-gene family, and reads without a unique V-gene family were excluded. A later analysis removed roughly 590 highly shared, low-generation-probability nucleotide sequences to deal with suspected cross-contamination and a sequencing artifact. For each public chain, a later analysis derived a clonal expansion index from normalized ranks of inferred template counts within each repertoire. Generation probabilities in a later analysis came from a VDJ recombination model fitted to out-of-frame rearrangements, and those results were checked against IGoR. A later analysis scored TCR-TCR, TCR-HLA and TCR-CMV co-occurrence with hypergeometric tests, applying a repertoire-size bias correction to TCR pairs. To estimate false discovery rates, a later analysis permuted the HLA or CMV assignments 20 times. In a later analysis, co-occurring TCRs were grouped with DBSCAN, and TCRdist sequence similarity was added when clustering was performed within HLA-allele-positive subsets. Co-occurrence clustering excluded repertoires with fewer than 30,000 or more than 120,000 public chains, plus five with anomalous nucleotide sharing. TCRdb holds this immuneACCESS table with in-frame rearrangements only. Some clones are missing; in checked studies, unresolved V genes explain under half, and the rest has no known cause. V, J and clone size reflect that table, while D and trimming were determined from the DNA. This sample holds 150,000 to 200,000 clones; roughly 73% were observed only once. Roughly 3% of the sample is taken by the ten largest.

The cohort consisted of 600 to 750 healthy bone marrow donors. All cohort members were sampled while nominally healthy, although unrecorded immune exposures were likely present. The donor was CMV seronegative and was included in the group of a few hundred seronegative cohort members. A peripheral blood sample was provided by each donor, and peripheral blood mononuclear cells were used for TCR beta sequencing. Genomic DNA was extracted from the blood cell samples with the Qiagen DNeasy Blood Extraction Kit. On this clone itself: Its recognized antigen is unknown. One base away there is no much larger clone; base qualities are not given.

The TCR comes from a female donor in good health and CMV-seronegative. The rearrangement combines TRBV7-2 with TRBJ2-1, and TRBD2 matches 10 of the central bases. What was sequenced was PBMCs. The DNA is as follows: TGTGCCAGCAGAGTAGCGGGGGGCCAAATGAGCTCCTACAATGAGCAGTTCTTC. Protein translation: CASRVAGGQMSSYNEQFF.